Below are 27 T cell receptor beta chains sequenced from a single sample in a study of CD8+CD57+ T cells in acquired aplastic anemia. Genomic DNA constituted the template upon which TCR beta VDJ and CDR3 profiling was performed. MiXCR, applied by TCRdb to the reads, yields one record per CDR3 protein. The sample shows 100,000 to 150,000 distinct CDR3 sequences, more than 35% of them seen only once. The sequenced sample consisted of sorted CD4+, CD8+, or CD8+CD57+ T cells (not recorded which) from PBMCs. The receptors stem from a human donor in good health, serving as a control.

This clonotype turned up a few times. This sequence joins TRBV12-5 and TRBJ1-1, with D possibly being TRBD1 (6 bases). This CDR3 region has 14 residues. Trimming pared 4 bases from V and 5 bases from J, leaving 14 bases between. The V gene's germline CDR1 is LGHNT and CDR2 FRNRAP. The DNA of the CDR3 is TGTGCTAGTGGTTCTCCGGGACATTTAACTGAAGCTTTCTTT. It specifies CASGSPGHLTEAFF.

This clonotype came up many times. V and J are TRBV2 and TRBJ1-5; no definite D call. Trimming took off 4 bases at V and 4 bases at J, with 11 bases between the two ends. Germline values: CDR1 SNHLY, CDR2 FYNNEI. The CDR3 is made up of 14 amino acids. CDR3 loop: CASSVAGKNQPQHF. CDR3 coding DNA: TGTGCCAGCAGTGTTGCCGGGAAGAATCAGCCCCAGCATTTT.

The chain uses TRBV2 and TRBJ2-2, with unresolved D. Trimming left V 5 bases short and J 0 bases short, with 7 bases between. This CDR3 contains 14 residues. Germline values: CDR1 SNHLY, CDR2 FYNNEI. The CDR3 here is CASSYTSNTGELFF. The CDR3 DNA sequence: TGTGCCAGCAGTTACACCTCGAACACCGGGGAGCTGTTTTTT.

Turning to this clonotype: It may be a read error: a sequence one base away is much more abundant. This chain links TRBV11-2 with TRBJ2-7; D is tentatively TRBD1 or TRBD2 (6 bases each). The germline CDR1 and CDR2 sequences are SGHAT and FQNNGV. The CDR3 totals 16 residues. V was shortened by 4 bases and J by 6 bases, with 22 bases between the two germline ends. CDR3 sequence (DNA): TGTGCCAGCAGCTCAGAGTCTAGCTGGAGGGGGTTCGAGCAGTACTTC. Translated, it gives CASSSESSWRGFEQYF. The variable domain in full, with the rest retrieved from reference TRBV11-2 and TRBJ2-7, is EAGVAQSPRYKIIEKRQSVAFWCNPISGHATLYWYQQILGQGPKLLIQFQNNGVVDDSQLPKDRFSAERLKGVDSTLKIQPAKLEDSAVYLCASSSESSWRGFEQYFGPGTRLTVT.

The table lists this clonotype with many counts. The V call is TRBV10-3, the J call TRBJ1-4; the D is unclear. The V gene lost 10 bases and the J gene lost 2 bases, with 17 bases spanning the gap. Germline V CDR1 and CDR2: ENHRY, SYGVKD. The CDR3 loop spans 15 amino acids. The CDR3 DNA is TGTGCCACCCGAGTACGGGAAGGTACTAATGAAAAACTGTTTTTT. Residues: CATRVREGTNEKLFF.

To note about this clonotype: This may be a read error: a much more frequent sequence differs by one nucleotide. As DNA, the CDR3 is TGTGCCAGTAGAAGACAGTCACTATCAACTAATGAAAAACTGTTTTTT. It translates to CASRRQSLSTNEKLFF. The V gene is TRBV19, the J gene TRBJ1-4; D possibly corresponds to TRBD1 (5 bases). CDR1 and CDR2 from the germline V gene are LNHDA and SQIVND (reference sequence). The CDR3 loop spans 16 amino acids. Trimming cost V 6 bases and J 0 bases, with 14 bases left between them.

This clonotype occurred many times. The chain employs TRBV5-1 and TRBJ2-5, with D tentatively TRBD1 or TRBD2 (5 bases each). This CDR3 region has 14 residues. V lost 4 bases and J 5 bases, leaving 15 bases between the germline ends. Germline lookup yields CDR1 SGHRS and CDR2 YFSETQ. DNA for the CDR3: TGCGCCAGCAGCGGAACAGGTGGCGGGGAGACCCAGTACTTC. It encodes CASSGTGGGETQYF.

CDR3: CASSITSYGYTF. CDR3 sequence (DNA): TGTGCCAGCAGCATCACATCCTATGGCTACACCTTC. V usage is TRBV7-9 and J usage is TRBJ1-2; D gene unclear. V gave up 5 bases and J gave up 4 bases, with 8 bases separating them. Germline loops: CDR1 SEHNR, CDR2 FQNEAQ (reference sequence). The CDR3 contains 12 residues.

Many counts were recorded for this clonotype. The chain has TRBV9 and TRBJ2-1; 8 nucleotides agree with TRBD2. Germline CDR1 reads SGDLS; CDR2 reads YYNGEE. The CDR3 has 15 amino acids. Trimming at V came to 2 bases and at J to 3 bases, leaving 4 bases not matched to a gene. The DNA for the CDR3 is TGTGCCAGCAGCGTCGGGACTAGGGACTACAATGAGCAGTTCTTC. This gives the protein CASSVGTRDYNEQFF.

In this sample, this clonotype turned up many times. The chain is built from TRBV2 and TRBJ1-2; 7 bases map to TRBD1. V lost 4 bases and J lost 3; bases outside the gene matches: 2. The CDR3 extends over 13 amino acids. The germline gives CDR1 SNHLY, CDR2 FYNNEI. The CDR3 protein is CASSAQGDYGYTF. For the CDR3, the DNA is TGTGCCAGCAGTGCTCAGGGGGACTATGGCTACACCTTC.

This clonotype was seen repeatedly, ten times or more. The chain employs TRBV7-8 and TRBJ1-6; TRBD1 matches 9 bases. The ends lost 5 bases at V and 6 bases at J; junction bases unmatched: 5. The CDR3 spans 15 residues. Germline-derived CDR1 and CDR2 are SGHVS and FQNEAQ. CDR3 sequence (DNA): TGTGCCAGCAGCATCGACAGGGGGGGTAATTCACCCCTCCACTTT. It specifies CASSIDRGGNSPLHF.

The CDR3 reads CATSSIGDAQRLGYTF. CDR3 bases: TGTGCCACCAGTAGTATTGGGGACGCCCAGCGTCTAGGCTACACCTTC. This chain connects TRBV15 to TRBJ1-2; D may be TRBD1 (5 bases). Germline assignment: CDR1 LNHNV and CDR2 YYDKDF (reference sequence). There are 16 residues in the CDR3. V was trimmed by 6 bases and J by 8 bases, leaving 25 bases between them.

At least ten counts were recorded for this clonotype. V is TRBV12-3 or TRBV12-4 and J is TRBJ2-3; 7 positions match TRBD1. The V gene end was trimmed by 7 bases and the J gene end by 1 base; junction bases not matched to a gene: 11. The CDR3 has 16 residues. The CDR3 DNA sequence: TGTGCCAGCATCCTTCGCAGGGGGTACGGCACAGATACGCAGTATTTT. It is translated as CASILRRGYGTDTQYF.

The genes are TRBV9 and TRBJ1-2; 9 nucleotides line up with TRBD1. From germline, CDR1 is SGDLS and CDR2 YYNGEE. V lost 4 bases to trimming and J lost 8 bases; unmatched junction nucleotides: 6. This CDR3 has 13 amino acids. The CDR3 region is CASSPGTGRGYTF. CDR3 DNA sequence: TGTGCCAGCAGCCCGGGGACAGGGCGAGGCTACACCTTC.

This clonotype has more than one count but fewer than ten. The chain links TRBV5-1 to TRBJ2-2; 11 nucleotides match TRBD1. The germline V gene has CDR1 SGHRS and CDR2 YFSETQ. The CDR3 totals 18 residues. Trimming took 2 bases from V and 5 from J; bases not matched to a gene: 11. CDR3 in DNA: TGCGCCAGCAGCTTAAGTTTCGCCGGGACAGGGGGTACCGGGGAGCTGTTTTTT. This sequence encodes CASSLSFAGTGGTGELFF.

This clonotype was recorded once. This chain links TRBV10-3 with TRBJ1-1; the D is unclear. The CDR3 extends over 13 amino acids. CDR1 ENHRY and CDR2 SYGVKD come from the germline V gene. The V end lost 10 bases, the J end lost 1 base, and 13 bases lay between the germline ends. Here the CDR3 reads CASGGLTNTEAFF. DNA for the CDR3: TGTGCCAGCGGAGGACTTACGAACACTGAAGCTTTCTTT.

The chain is built from TRBV20-1 and TRBJ1-2; TRBD1 aligns across 9 bases. Germline V gene lookup returns CDR1 DFQATT and CDR2 SNEGSKA (reference sequence). V lost 2 bases and J lost 6; bases outside the gene matches: 4. The CDR3 consists of 13 residues. The CDR3 sequence: CSARPWTGDGYTF. The CDR3 bases are TGCAGTGCTAGACCTTGGACAGGGGATGGCTACACCTTC.

This clonotype was found once. The gene calls are TRBV20-1 and TRBJ2-7, with D tentatively TRBD1 or TRBD2 (7 bases each). Germline CDR1 reads DFQATT; CDR2 reads SNEGSKA (reference sequence). Trimming took off 7 bases at V and 2 bases at J, with 15 bases between the two ends. The CDR3 loop spans 13 amino acids. The CDR3 DNA follows: TGCAGTGTCTCGGGGGGACAGACCTACGAGCAGTACTTC. Amino acids: CSVSGGQTYEQYF.

For this clonotype: This could be a read error, since a much larger clone is one nucleotide away. This CDR3 fails to terminate in the conserved phenylalanine or tryptophan, so it likely reflects a read error. The chain links TRBV3-1 to TRBJ2-1; unclear D gene. V lost 6 bases and J 3 bases, leaving 15 bases between the germline ends. This CDR3 region has 15 residues. Germline V gene lookup returns CDR1 LGHDT and CDR2 YNNKEL (reference sequence). DNA for the CDR3: TGTGCCAGCAGTTTCGACCAGCTAGGCTACAATGAGCAGTTCATC. This sequence encodes CASSFDQLGYNEQFI.

This clonotype was seen ten or more times. This chain connects TRBV20-1 to TRBJ1-2; 10 bases are shared with TRBD1. Germline CDR1 DFQATT, CDR2 SNEGSKA (reference sequence). V was clipped by 4 bases and J by 8 bases; unmatched bases: 4. The CDR3 covers 12 residues. Here the CDR3 reads CSAIDRGLGYTF. In DNA, the CDR3 is TGCAGTGCTATCGACAGGGGGCTCGGCTACACCTTC.

CDR3 region: CASSVGLAGPYEQYF. The CDR3 nucleotides are TGTGCCAGCAGCGTTGGACTAGCGGGACCCTACGAGCAGTACTTC. V gene TRBV9 combines with J gene TRBJ2-7; 12 nucleotides align to TRBD2. Germline V CDR1 and CDR2: SGDLS, YYNGEE. V lost 2 bases to trimming and J lost 2 bases; unmatched junction nucleotides: 2. This CDR3 has 15 residues.

CDR3 in DNA: TGCAGTGCTATACACAGCGCTGGGGCCAACGTCCTGACTTTC. It codes for CSAIHSAGANVLTF. This chain links TRBV20-1 with TRBJ2-6; D gene uncertain. Germline V gene data show CDR1 as DFQATT and CDR2 as SNEGSKA (reference sequence). V was shortened by 4 bases and J by 2 bases, with 9 bases between the two germline ends. CDR3 size: 14 residues.

About this clonotype: This may arise from a read error, as a much more abundant clone is one base away. The rearrangement joins TRBV2 to TRBJ1-1, with no clear D. Germline values: CDR1 SNHLY, CDR2 FYNNEI. This CDR3 is built from 14 residues. The DNA for the CDR3 is TGTGCCAGCAGTTACGGTCAGGTGAACACTGAAGCTCTCTTT. Translated: CASSYGQVNTEALF. Full variable domain (missing parts from reference TRBV2 and TRBJ1-1): EPEVTQTPSHQVTQMGQEVILRCVPISNHLYFYWYRQILGQKVEFLVSFYNNEISEKSEIFDDQFSVERPDGSNFTLKIRSTKLEDSAMYFCASSYGQVNTEALFGQGTRLTVV.

The chain has TRBV29-1 and TRBJ1-2, with 12 bases identical to TRBD1. CDR3 length: 13 residues. V trimming: 6 bases; J trimming: 6 bases; junction bases outside the gene matches: 5. Germline V gives CDR1 SQVTM, CDR2 ANQGSEA. In DNA form, the CDR3 reads TGCAGCGTCAAGGGACAGGGGGCAGATGGCTACACCTTC. Residues: CSVKGQGADGYTF.

This clonotype was counted at least ten times. The rearrangement uses TRBV7-8 and TRBJ1-1; 10 nucleotides match TRBD1. This CDR3 comprises 13 residues. J lost 10 bases, V lost 5 bases, and 7 bases had no gene match. CDR1 and CDR2 from the germline V gene are SGHVS and FQNEAQ. The CDR3 sequence is CASSPRDRGLAFF. The CDR3 nucleotides are TGTGCCAGCAGCCCACGGGACAGGGGTCTAGCTTTCTTT.

This clonotype occurred many times. In DNA form, the CDR3 reads TGCGCCAGCAGCTTGGTCTCGGCTAGCGGGAAAGAGACCCAGTACTTC. Encoded protein: CASSLVSASGKETQYF. The chain couples TRBV5-1 to TRBJ2-5; 9 positions agree with TRBD2. Germline CDR1 SGHRS, CDR2 YFSETQ. CDR3 size: 16 residues. V shed 0 bases, J shed 3 bases, and the junction held 6 bases outside the gene matches.

This rearrangement joins TRBV20-1 to TRBJ2-7, with 9 bases identical to TRBD1. The trim removed 0 bases at V and 4 bases at J, leaving 7 bases unmatched. The CDR3 covers 15 residues. The germline CDR1 and CDR2 sequences are DFQATT and SNEGSKA (reference sequence). DNA of the CDR3: TGCAGTGCTAGAGATTTGCCGGGACAGGGATACGAGCAGTACTTC. Its protein product is CSARDLPGQGYEQYF.